Shown below are 7 T cell receptor beta chains from a single sample sequenced in a study of control samples from healthy donors and cancer patients. TCRdb keeps only in-frame clones here, not all; method: immunoSEQ multiplex PCR. The sample includes around 120,000 clones, 91% of them seen just once. Sequencing was carried out using blood. Receptors originate from a young woman in good health.

The CDR3, as DNA: TGTGCCAGCAGCCCCTGGACTAGCCAAGAGACCCAGTACTTC. Amino acid sequence: CASSPWTSQETQYF. The V call is TRBV5-4, the J call TRBJ2-5; 7 bases are shared with TRBD2. This CDR3 contains 14 residues. Looked up from germline, CDR1 is SGHNT and CDR2 is YYREEE (reference sequence). Unmatched junction bases numbered 4, after V lost 4 bases and J lost 1 base.

This sequence joins TRBV7-8 and TRBJ2-1; 8 bases map to TRBD1. The V gene end was trimmed by 5 bases and the J gene end by 5 bases; junction bases not matched to a gene: 11. The germline V gene has CDR1 SGHVS and CDR2 FQNEAQ. The CDR3 sequence is 16 residues long. The CDR3 is CASSTSRTGINNEQFF. In DNA form, the CDR3 reads TGTGCCAGCAGCACTTCCCGGACAGGGATAAACAATGAGCAGTTCTTC.

This chain uses TRBV7-9 with TRBJ2-5, with D tentatively TRBD1 or TRBD2 (5 bases each). Trimming removed 1 base from V and 5 bases from J, with 14 bases in between. The CDR3 covers 15 residues. Germline V CDR1 and CDR2: SEHNR, FQNEAQ (reference sequence). The CDR3 is CASSLEFGTRETQYF. DNA of the CDR3: TGTGCCAGCAGCTTAGAATTTGGGACCCGGGAGACCCAGTACTTC.

CDR3 region: CASSHRVLWNTEAFF. The CDR3 coding sequence is TGTGCCAGCAGTCACAGGGTGTTGTGGAACACTGAAGCTTTCTTT. The chain uses TRBV28 and TRBJ1-1, with a tentative D call TRBD1 (6 bases). The CDR3 runs 15 residues. The germline gives CDR1 MDHEN, CDR2 SYDVKM. With 5 bases removed from V and 1 base from J, the gap between germline ends came to 14 bases.

The chain carries TRBV5-1 and TRBJ1-2; D is possibly TRBD1 (6 bases). Trimming shortened V by 0 bases and J by 0 bases, and 6 bases separated the two germline ends. Germline-derived CDR1 and CDR2 are SGHRS and YFSETQ. The CDR3 extends over 14 amino acids. CDR3 coding DNA: TGCGCCAGCAGCTTGGACAGGGCTAACTATGGCTACACCTTC. Residues: CASSLDRANYGYTF. The whole variable domain, filled in from reference TRBV5-1 and TRBJ1-2, reads KAGVTQTPRYLIKTRGQQVTLSCSPISGHRSVSWYQQTPGQGLQFLFEYFSETQRNKGNFPGRFSGRQFSNSRSEMNVSTLELGDSALYLCASSLDRANYGYTFGSGTRLTVV.

This chain links TRBV28 with TRBJ2-3; possibly TRBD1 for D (5 bases). V was clipped by 7 bases and J by 2 bases, with 22 bases between them. This CDR3 spans 17 amino acids. From germline, CDR1 is MDHEN and CDR2 SYDVKM. This chain's CDR3 is CASTGLRGVLATDTQYF. The CDR3 DNA reads TGTGCCAGCACCGGGTTAAGGGGCGTATTAGCCACAGATACGCAGTATTTT.

The chain joins TRBV4-3 to TRBJ2-3, with 7 bases fitting TRBD2. The CDR3 has 17 amino acids. Germline lookup yields CDR1 LGHNA and CDR2 YSLEER. After removal of 0 bases from V and 4 bases from J, the junction contained 10 bases not matched to a gene. CDR3 sequence (DNA): TGCGCCAGCAGCCAAGAGTTCGACCGACTAGCCCCAGATACGCAGTATTTT. Residues: CASSQEFDRLAPDTQYF.